The clone carrying this TCR beta chain was detected once. This entry belongs to a study of cytomegalovirus exposure and HLA in healthy donors. Germline V gene lookup returns CDR1 MNHNS and CDR2 SASEGT. The V gene lost 6 bases and the J gene lost 1 base, with 15 bases spanning the gap. The CDR3 covers 15 residues. It was with 60 Vbeta and 13 Jbeta primers that the PCR ran. Produced via immunoSEQ multiplex PCR; TCRdb's table is partial and in-frame only. Found here are 150,000 to 200,000 clones, approximately 85% of them singletons; the top ten hold about 9.3%. Sample: PBMCs. This TCR came from a man between 18 and 35 years old in good health and CMV-seropositive. The rearrangement joins TRBV6-1 to TRBJ1-1, with D unresolved. As DNA, the CDR3 is TGTGCCAGCAGCCCCAGGCAAATGGGGAACACTGAAGCTTTCTTT. This gives the protein CASSPRQMGNTEAFF.